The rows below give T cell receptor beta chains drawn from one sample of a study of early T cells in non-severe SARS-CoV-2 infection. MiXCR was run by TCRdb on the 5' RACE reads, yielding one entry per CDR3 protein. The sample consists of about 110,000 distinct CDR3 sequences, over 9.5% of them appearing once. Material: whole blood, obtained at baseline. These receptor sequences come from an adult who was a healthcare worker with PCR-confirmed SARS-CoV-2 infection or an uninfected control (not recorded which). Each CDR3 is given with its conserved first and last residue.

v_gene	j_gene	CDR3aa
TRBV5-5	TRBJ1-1	CASSSDINTEAFF
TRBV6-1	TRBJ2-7	CASAKVQGPHEQYF
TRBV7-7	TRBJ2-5	CASSDQPGQPQETQYF
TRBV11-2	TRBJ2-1	CASSPGGYSSNEQFF
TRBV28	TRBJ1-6	CASSFFLRQGLNSPLHF
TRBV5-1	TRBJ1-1	CASSLGQGRTEAFF
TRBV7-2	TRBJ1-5	CASTLRTGEGQPQHF
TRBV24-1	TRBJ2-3	CATSDSPPGGGDQDTQYF
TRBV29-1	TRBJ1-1	CSAKTDANTEAFF
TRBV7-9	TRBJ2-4	CASSSGQGAAKNIQYF
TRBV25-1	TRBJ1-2	CASSVGDLYGYTF
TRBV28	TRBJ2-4	CASSSAGAGNIQYF
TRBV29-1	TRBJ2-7	CSARGTTQYF
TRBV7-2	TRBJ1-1	CASTLKGPENTEAFF
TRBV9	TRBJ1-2	CASSSTGAYGYTF
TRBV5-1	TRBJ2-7	CASSPIGSAYEQYF
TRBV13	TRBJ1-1	CASSSDRGEAFF
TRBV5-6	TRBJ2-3	CVSSPDGGTSGFTDTQYF
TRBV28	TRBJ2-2	CASSFWQNTGELFF
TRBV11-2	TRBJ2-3	CASSRSSGLTDTQYF
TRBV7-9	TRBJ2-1	CASSLGLAENNEQFF
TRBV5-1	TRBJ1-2	CASSFRAQGNYGYTF
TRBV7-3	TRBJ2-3	CASSPEAELPQYF
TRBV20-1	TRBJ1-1	CSARDELNEAFF
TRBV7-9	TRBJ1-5	CASSAGRGNQPQHF
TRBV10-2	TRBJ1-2	CASSEGLDRNGYTF
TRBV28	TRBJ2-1	CASSPGTYRNEQFF
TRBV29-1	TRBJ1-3	CSVEGAVYPGNTIYF
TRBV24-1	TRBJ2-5	CATSDVSGSGETQYF
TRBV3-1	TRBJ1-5	CASSQVGEPQHF
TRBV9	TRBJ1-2	CASSVGGSPTAGLPNYGYTF